The 24 T cell receptor beta chains below come from one sample, sequenced in a study of T cell clonotyping in hematopoietic cell transplantation. Indicated time point: recipient sample about 28 days before transplant, after cytoreduction. Some clones are missing from TCRdb's copy, which holds only in-frame ones; the method was immunoSEQ multiplex PCR. The table includes tens of thousands of clones, more than 75% detected once. Sequencing was performed on peripheral blood mononuclear cells, taken before stem cell transplant. All receptors derive from a man aged 60 to 75 with biphenotypic leukemia. Some clones in this sample may be carry-over from other donors' samples.

CDR3 protein: CASRGDSGEQYF. The CDR3 DNA sequence: TGTGCCAGCAGAGGAGACAGCGGCGAGCAGTACTTC. The rearrangement uses TRBV2 and TRBJ2-7, with D perhaps matching TRBD1 or TRBD2 (5 bases each). The germline V and J ends were trimmed by 6 bases and 6 bases, with 12 bases remaining between them. Germline values: CDR1 SNHLY, CDR2 FYNNEI. This CDR3 spans 12 amino acids.

The chain is built from TRBV6-1 and TRBJ1-5, with D possibly matching TRBD1 (6 bases). The CDR3 totals 15 residues. The germline V gene has CDR1 MNHNS and CDR2 SASEGT. Trimming removed 8 bases from V and 0 bases from J, with 14 bases in between. CDR3 sequence reads: CASAQGFDSNQPQHF. CDR3 bases: TGTGCCAGCGCACAGGGATTTGATAGCAATCAGCCCCAGCATTTT.

The J gene is TRBJ1-5, the V gene TRBV4-2; perhaps TRBD1 as D (6 bases). V was clipped by 0 bases and J by 7 bases, with 13 bases between them. The CDR3 length is 15 residues. Germline CDR1 LGHNA, CDR2 YNFKEQ. CDR3 sequence (DNA): TGTGCCAGCAGCCAAGAGTGGGGGGCGCGGCAGCCCCAGCATTTT. Protein sequence: CASSQEWGARQPQHF.

The chain recombines TRBV28 with TRBJ2-7; D perhaps matches TRBD1 (6 bases). CDR3 length: 11 amino acids. Trimming stripped 5 bases from V and 4 bases from J, with 6 bases between. Per the germline V gene, CDR1 is MDHEN and CDR2 is SYDVKM. The CDR3 protein is CASSTGYEQYF. The CDR3 DNA sequence: TGTGCCAGCAGTACAGGGTACGAGCAGTACTTC.

J is TRBJ1-1 and V is TRBV2; D ambiguous. The CDR3 contains 15 residues. Trimming pared 1 base from V and 6 bases from J, leaving 15 bases between. Germline V CDR1 and CDR2: SNHLY, FYNNEI. The CDR3 bases are TGTGCCAGCAGTGAAGAGGCAGTCGGTATCGCTGAAGCTTTCTTT. Amino acid sequence: CASSEEAVGIAEAFF.

The chain is built from TRBV5-1 and TRBJ2-3; unclear D gene. The CDR3 consists of 14 residues. CDR1 and CDR2 (germline): SGHRS, YFSETQ. V gave up 0 bases and J gave up 5 bases, with 10 bases separating them. This chain's CDR3 is CASSLGVEEDTQYF. The CDR3 DNA is TGCGCCAGCAGCTTGGGGGTCGAAGAAGATACGCAGTATTTT.

The V call is TRBV9, the J call TRBJ2-7, with a possible D match to TRBD1 (7 bases). Germline values: CDR1 SGDLS, CDR2 YYNGEE. This CDR3 has 13 amino acids. The germline V and J ends were trimmed by 3 bases and 7 bases, with 14 bases remaining between them. CDR3 amino acids: CASSAQGGLEQYF. CDR3 coding DNA: TGTGCCAGCAGCGCCCAGGGGGGACTTGAGCAGTACTTC.

The rearrangement uses TRBV9 and TRBJ1-3; D is perhaps TRBD1 (6 bases). Trimming left V 4 bases short and J 4 bases short, with 9 bases between. CDR1 is SGDLS and CDR2 is YYNGEE in the germline V gene. The CDR3 runs to 13 residues. This chain's CDR3 is CASSRGVGNTIYF. The CDR3, as DNA: TGTGCCAGCAGCAGGGGGGTGGGAAACACCATATATTTT.

V usage is TRBV28 and J usage is TRBJ2-7, with 9 bases matching TRBD1. The CDR3 is 15 residues long. CDR1 and CDR2 from the germline V gene are MDHEN and SYDVKM. V shed 1 base, J shed 2 bases, and the junction held 3 bases outside the gene matches. In DNA form, the CDR3 reads TGTGCCAGCAGTTTATCGGGACAGGGCACCTACGAGCAGTACTTC. This encodes CASSLSGQGTYEQYF.

CDR3 in amino acids: CASTPWLGTQYF. The CDR3 DNA is TGTGCCAGCACCCCCTGGCTAGGGACGCAGTATTTT. The chain links TRBV7-8 to TRBJ2-3; D ambiguous. The CDR3 has 12 residues. Germline values: CDR1 SGHVS, CDR2 FQNEAQ. The germline V and J ends were trimmed by 7 bases and 9 bases, with 14 bases remaining between them.

This clone has a handful of counts. The J gene is TRBJ2-3, the V gene TRBV19; TRBD2 might be the D (5 bases). The CDR3 runs 18 residues. Trimming shortened V by 5 bases and J by 0 bases, and 21 bases separated the two germline ends. Germline V CDR1 and CDR2: LNHDA, SQIVND (reference sequence). The CDR3 bases are TGTGCCAGTAGTCCAATATCCCCGTGGGGAGCTAGCACAGATACGCAGTATTTT. Its translation: CASSPISPWGASTDTQYF.

This chain joins TRBV28 and TRBJ2-2, with D possibly called TRBD1 or TRBD2 (6 bases each). Between the trimmed V and J ends, which lost 2 bases and 6 bases, there was a span of 16 bases. CDR1 and CDR2 (germline): MDHEN, SYDVKM. There are 16 residues in the CDR3. CDR3 nucleotide sequence: TGTGCCAGCAGTTTAGCCCGGGGGCGGTCGTCCGGGGAGCTGTTTTTT. This encodes CASSLARGRSSGELFF.

The chain links TRBV5-1 to TRBJ2-3; 14 bases agree with TRBD2. V was pared by 3 bases and J by 0 bases, with 6 bases of the junction left unmatched. Germline values: CDR1 SGHRS, CDR2 YFSETQ. The CDR3 runs 18 residues. Written as DNA, the CDR3 is TGCGCCAGCAGCTCCGGGACTAGCGGGAGCTCTAGCACAGATACGCAGTATTTT. Translated, it gives CASSSGTSGSSSTDTQYF.

This chain connects TRBV27 to TRBJ2-7; 9 bases agree with TRBD1. Trimming at V came to 6 bases and at J to 7 bases, leaving 10 bases not matched to a gene. Looked up from germline, CDR1 is MNHEY and CDR2 is SMNVEV (reference sequence). This CDR3 is 14 amino acids long. The CDR3 DNA follows: TGTGCCAGCAGGTCCTACAGGGGGCAAGAAGAGCAGTACTTC. Its translation: CASRSYRGQEEQYF.

The chain carries TRBV29-1 and TRBJ2-3; TRBD1 or TRBD2 may be the D gene (5 bases each). Trimming cost V 8 bases and J 3 bases, with 18 bases left between them. CDR1 and CDR2 from the germline V gene are SQVTM and ANQGSEA. This CDR3 is built from 14 residues. In nucleotides, the CDR3 is TGCAGCTCCGGACTGGGGCTATGGACAGATACGCAGTATTTT. Amino acid sequence: CSSGLGLWTDTQYF.

This chain joins TRBV10-1 and TRBJ2-3; TRBD1 matches at 7 bases. CDR3 size: 13 residues. V dropped 4 bases and J dropped 3; count of bases not matched to a gene: 1. Germline V CDR1 and CDR2: WNHNN, SYGVQD (reference sequence). As DNA, the CDR3 is TGCGCCAGCAGTGGACAGGGAACAGATACGCAGTATTTT. It yields the protein CASSGQGTDTQYF.

V gene TRBV6-4 combines with J gene TRBJ2-3, with a possible D match to TRBD2 (6 bases). CDR3 length equals 14 residues. The germline V gene encodes CDR1 MRHNA and CDR2 SNTAGT. V shed 4 bases and J shed 0 bases, with 8 bases lying between them. CDR3 DNA sequence: TGTGCCAGCAGTGTCGGGGGTAGCACAGATACGCAGTATTTT. Its protein product is CASSVGGSTDTQYF.

The chain employs TRBV28 and TRBJ1-3; D might be TRBD1 (6 bases). The length of the CDR3 is 15 residues. Germline lookup yields CDR1 MDHEN and CDR2 SYDVKM. Trimming stripped 4 bases from V and 0 bases from J, with 10 bases between. The CDR3 here is CASSSTGISGNTIYF. CDR3 nucleotides: TGTGCCAGCAGTTCCACAGGGATCTCTGGAAACACCATATATTTT.

The V call is TRBV10-3, the J call TRBJ2-7, with D possibly matching TRBD2 (6 bases). V lost 7 bases and J lost 2, with 18 bases in between. Germline lookup yields CDR1 ENHRY and CDR2 SYGVKD. The CDR3 loop spans 15 amino acids. DNA of the CDR3: TGTGCCATCACTCCAGGTGCGGGAAAAGCCTACGAGCAGTACTTC. It specifies CAITPGAGKAYEQYF.

The V and J genes are TRBV30 and TRBJ1-4, with TRBD1 matching over 7 bases. The ends lost 2 bases at V and 0 bases at J; junction bases unmatched: 12. The CDR3 contains 18 residues. Germline CDR1 reads GTSNPN; CDR2 reads SVGIG (reference sequence). CDR3 sequence: CAWSKIGTAKSTNEKLFF. The CDR3 nucleotides read TGTGCCTGGAGTAAGATAGGGACAGCGAAATCAACTAATGAAAAACTGTTTTTT. The whole variable domain, filled in from reference TRBV30 and TRBJ1-4, reads SQTIHQWPATLVQPVGSPLSLECTVEGTSNPNLYWYRQAAGRGLQLLFYSVGIGQISSEVPQNLSASRPQDRQFILSSKKLLLSDSGFYLCAWSKIGTAKSTNEKLFFGSGTQLSVL.

The gene calls are TRBV6-5 and TRBJ1-1; D is uncertain. Germline assignment: CDR1 MNHEY and CDR2 SVGAGI. The CDR3 has 15 residues. Trimming left V 0 bases short and J 0 bases short, with 8 bases between. The DNA of the CDR3 is TGTGCCAGCAGTTACTCGAGGGAATTGAACACTGAAGCTTTCTTT. This sequence encodes CASSYSRELNTEAFF.

This chain connects TRBV2 to TRBJ2-2; no clear D gene. The ends were cut back, 4 bases at V and 7 bases at J, with 4 bases in the middle. CDR3 size: 11 residues. The V gene's germline CDR1 is SNHLY and CDR2 FYNNEI. In DNA, the CDR3 is TGTGCCAGCAGTGTTTTCGGGGAGCTGTTTTTT. It encodes CASSVFGELFF.

V and J are TRBV5-4 and TRBJ2-3; no reliable D call. CDR1 SGHNT and CDR2 YYREEE come from the germline V gene (reference sequence). V lost 4 bases and J lost 2, with 8 bases in between. This CDR3 comprises 13 residues. The CDR3 is CASSKEITDTQYF. CDR3 in DNA: TGTGCCAGCAGCAAAGAGATCACAGATACGCAGTATTTT.

This chain joins TRBV5-1 and TRBJ2-1; D tentatively fits TRBD1 or TRBD2 (5 bases each). CDR3 size: 12 residues. V lost 4 bases to trimming and J lost 9 bases, with 11 bases between them. Germline CDR1 reads SGHRS; CDR2 reads YFSETQ. The CDR3 here is CASSLVGTEQFF. The CDR3 DNA is TGCGCCAGCAGCCTCGTCGGGACTGAGCAGTTCTTC. Together with reference TRBV5-1 and TRBJ2-1, the CDR3 gives the full variable domain: KAGVTQTPRYLIKTRGQQVTLSCSPISGHRSVSWYQQTPGQGLQFLFEYFSETQRNKGNFPGRFSGRQFSNSRSEMNVSTLELGDSALYLCASSLVGTEQFFGPGTRLTVL.